This is a list of T cell receptor beta chains from one sample in a study of CD8 T cells in Susac syndrome. TCRdb processed the immunoSEQ multiplex PCR reads anew with MiXCR; each CDR3 protein has one entry. The sample lists around 81,000 distinct CDR3 sequences; about 93% were seen once. Sequencing was carried out using CD8+ T cells from PBMCs. These receptors all stem from a human donor with Susac syndrome. The CDR3 runs from the conserved cysteine through the conserved F or W. The order of the fields is J gene, clone size, V gene, D gene, CDR3 DNA, CDR3 protein. A D gene is named only where the DNA matches it firmly. The size field is filled for only some rows; it gives once, few, many or a size class.

TRBJ1-1	.	TRBV15	.	TGTGCCACCGAGGGCCCCTTAGGGACTGAAGCTTTCTTT	CATEGPLGTEAFF
TRBJ2-5	.	TRBV6-6	TRBD1	TGTGCCACCAACGGACAGGGGTTGGAGACCCAGTACTTC	CATNGQGLETQYF
TRBJ2-7	.	TRBV2	.	TGTGCCAGCAGTCCTAGTACCGGGGTCTACGAGCAGTACTTC	CASSPSTGVYEQYF
TRBJ2-3	.	TRBV14	.	TGTGCCAGCAGCCAAGTAGCTCTTCACAGGTTCACAGATACGCAGTATTTT	CASSQVALHRFTDTQYF
TRBJ1-1	.	TRBV2	.	TGTGCCAGCCACATCCCGGGTCCTAACACTGAAGCTTTCTTT	CASHIPGPNTEAFF
TRBJ2-5	few	TRBV4-2	.	TGTGCCAGCAGCCCGGACCGGGGTTCAGAGACCCAGTACTTC	CASSPDRGSETQYF
TRBJ1-2	.	TRBV4-1	TRBD1	TGCGCCAGCAGCCTGGACAGGGGCTATGGCTACACCTTC	CASSLDRGYGYTF
TRBJ2-1	once	TRBV29-1	TRBD2	TGCAGCGTTGGACGGGAGGGACTAGCGGGACGGTGTGGCTTCTTC	CSVGREGLAGRCGFF
TRBJ2-1	.	TRBV20-1	.	TGCAGTGCTAGAGACGGGACCCGCGGAAGTGAGCAGTTCTTC	CSARDGTRGSEQFF
TRBJ1-6	.	TRBV25-1	.	TGTGCCAGCAGTAACACTTGGGGTAATTCACCCCTCCACTTT	CASSNTWGNSPLHF
TRBJ2-1	.	TRBV12-3/TRBV12-4	.	TGTGCCAGCAGTTTTTCGTCCCAGTACAATGAGCAGTTCTTC	CASSFSSQYNEQFF
TRBJ1-1	.	TRBV12-3/TRBV12-4	.	TGTGCCAGCAGTTTCTGGGTGAACACTGAAGCTTTCTTT	CASSFWVNTEAFF
TRBJ2-1	.	TRBV7-2	.	TGTGCCAGCAGCTTAGGGGGTGCTCAAACGGGACCCCCGGACGATGAGCAGTTCTTC	CASSLGGAQTGPPDDEQFF
TRBJ2-7	.	TRBV13	.	TGTGCCAGCAGCTCCCCCGGATCAGCGGGTGGGGCCTACGAGCAGTACTTC	CASSSPGSAGGAYEQYF
TRBJ2-2	.	TRBV19	TRBD2	TGTGCCAGTAGTGGGGGCTGGAGCGGGAGACTCAGCGGGGAGCTGTTTTTT	CASSGGWSGRLSGELFF
TRBJ2-1	.	TRBV29-1	.	TGCAGCGTTGAAGGGGTGGGCCCCCCGGTGCAGTTCTTC	CSVEGVGPPVQFF
TRBJ2-1	.	TRBV13	.	TGTGCCAGCAGCGTCTTAGAACGGCGGGACAATGAGCAGTTCTTC	CASSVLERRDNEQFF
TRBJ1-6	.	TRBV5-6	.	TGTGCCAGCAGCCCGGAGGGAGCCCTACCGAATAATTCACCCCTCCACTTT	CASSPEGALPNNSPLHF
TRBJ2-1	.	TRBV20-1	.	TGCAGTGCTAGTGGCGGACGGAGCTCCTACAATGAGCAGTTCTTC	CSASGGRSSYNEQFF
TRBJ2-7	.	TRBV9	TRBD1	TGTGCCAGCAGCGTAGTTGAGACAGGGCACGAGCAGTACTTC	CASSVVETGHEQYF
TRBJ1-5	.	TRBV27	.	TGTGCCAGCAGTTCCTCCCAGGGCGTTTATTCGAAATTGTATCAGCCCCAGCATTTT	CASSSSQGVYSKLYQPQHF
TRBJ1-4	.	TRBV28	.	TGTGCCAGCAGTTTAAGGCAGCGTAATGAAAAACTGTTTTTT	CASSLRQRNEKLFF
TRBJ1-6	.	TRBV12-3/TRBV12-4	.	TGTGCCAGCAGCCCCACCCGCGATTCACCCCTCCACTTT	CASSPTRDSPLHF
TRBJ2-1	.	TRBV30	.	TGTGCCTGGAGTAGGGTGAGGGAAGAGCAGTTCTTC	CAWSRVREEQFF
TRBJ2-3	.	TRBV4-3	.	TGCGCCAGCAGCCAAGGCCAGCCGATAGATGCGCAGTATTTT	CASSQGQPIDAQYF
TRBJ2-7	few	TRBV29-1	.	TGCAGCGTTACCGGGTCCAACTCCTACGAGCAGTACTTC	CSVTGSNSYEQYF
TRBJ2-1	.	TRBV12-3/TRBV12-4	.	TGTGCCAGCAGGTCGGACCGAGATAACGAGCAGTTCTTC	CASRSDRDNEQFF
TRBJ2-2	.	TRBV15	TRBD1	TGTGCCACCAGCAAGGACAGGGGGCTTGTCGGGGAGCTGTTTTTT	CATSKDRGLVGELFF
TRBJ2-5	.	TRBV7-9	.	TGTGCCAGCAGCGAGGTCCTCCAGGGGGAGACCCAGTACTTC	CASSEVLQGETQYF
TRBJ1-5	.	TRBV3-1	.	TGTGCCAGCAGCCAAACACGGAATCAGCCCCAGCATTTT	CASSQTRNQPQHF
TRBJ2-7	.	TRBV4-3	.	TGCGCCAGCAGCCAAGTAGAGGGGCCGGGACACGAGCAGTACTTC	CASSQVEGPGHEQYF
TRBJ2-1	.	TRBV9	.	TGTGCCAGCAGCGTTTCCGGGAGCTTCTACAATGAGCAGTTCTTC	CASSVSGSFYNEQFF
TRBJ2-5	.	TRBV28	TRBD1	TGTGCCAGCACCCTCGGCCGGACAGGGGGCTGGGAGACCCAGTACTTC	CASTLGRTGGWETQYF
TRBJ2-3	.	TRBV7-9	.	TGTGCCAGCAGCTTGGCGGACATGTCCCTCACAGATACGCAGTATTTT	CASSLADMSLTDTQYF
TRBJ1-2	.	TRBV5-1	.	TGCGCCAGCAGCCTGTTAGCCGACAGAACCTCTAACTATGGCTACACCTTC	CASSLLADRTSNYGYTF
TRBJ2-7	.	TRBV29-1	.	TGCAGCGTTCGGGACGGGACCTACGAGCAGTACTTC	CSVRDGTYEQYF
TRBJ2-2	.	TRBV5-4	.	TGTGCCAGCAGCCCAGGTGACACCGGGGAGCTGTTTTTT	CASSPGDTGELFF
TRBJ2-7	.	TRBV11-2	TRBD1	TGTGCCAGCAGCTTAGCGCCGGGACAGGGTTACGAGCAGTACTTC	CASSLAPGQGYEQYF
TRBJ2-7	.	TRBV12-3/TRBV12-4	.	TGTGCCAGCAGAGGTGGAGGTTTCGAGCAGTACTTC	CASRGGGFEQYF
TRBJ2-1	.	TRBV19	.	TGTGCCAGCGGGACTTTCTCCTACAATGAGCAGTTCTTC	CASGTFSYNEQFF
TRBJ2-7	.	TRBV5-1	.	TGCGCCAGCAGCTTGGGACCCCTCTACGAGCAGTACTTC	CASSLGPLYEQYF
TRBJ2-7	few	TRBV6-5	.	TGTGCCAGCAGTTACTCTACAGGAGCCTACGAGCAGTACTTC	CASSYSTGAYEQYF
TRBJ2-7	.	TRBV4-2	.	TGTGCCAGCAGCCAAGTAATACAGGGCTTTGACGAGCAGTACTTC	CASSQVIQGFDEQYF